The 23 T cell receptor beta chains below come from one sample, sequenced in a study of T cell responses to AZD1222 COVID-19 vaccine. Measured with immunoSEQ multiplex PCR; TCRdb has only the in-frame clones, and not every one. Here the sample spans 150,000 to 180,000 clones, approximately 91% being singletons. This sample comprised peripheral blood, obtained after recovery from COVID-19. Every receptor here comes from an adult who had recovered from COVID-19.

This clone was seen once. V and J are TRBV18 and TRBJ1-2; D is undetermined. Trimming removed 4 bases from V and 6 bases from J, with 15 bases in between. This CDR3 contains 14 residues. Germline-derived CDR1 and CDR2 are KGHSH and LQKENI. The CDR3: CASSRLVPIDGYTF. CDR3 coding DNA: TGTGCCAGCTCACGGCTTGTTCCAATTGATGGCTACACCTTC.

The J gene is TRBJ2-1, the V gene TRBV27, with D possibly being TRBD2 (5 bases). CDR3 length equals 16 residues. Germline V gives CDR1 MNHEY, CDR2 SMNVEV (reference sequence). Trimming removed 5 bases from V and 7 bases from J, with 21 bases in between. CDR3 protein: CASSPEARARMNEQFF. CDR3 in DNA: TGTGCCAGCAGTCCAGAAGCGAGGGCGAGAATGAATGAGCAGTTCTTC.

This chain connects TRBV28 to TRBJ2-1; D is unclear. The germline V gene has CDR1 MDHEN and CDR2 SYDVKM. The V end was cut by 2 bases, the J end by 6 bases, with 8 bases between. The CDR3 contains 13 residues. CDR3 DNA: TGTGCCAGCAGTTTACGAGATCCCAATGAGCAGTTCTTC. Translating it yields CASSLRDPNEQFF. The whole variable domain, filled in from reference TRBV28 and TRBJ2-1, reads DVKVTQSSRYLVKRTGEKVFLECVQDMDHENMFWYRQDPGLGLRLIYFSYDVKMKEKGDIPEGYSVSREKKERFSLILESASTNQTSMYLCASSLRDPNEQFFGPGTRLTVL.

The chain has TRBV6-5 and TRBJ2-7; the D is unclear. V was cut by 2 bases and J by 5 bases, with 13 bases left in between. Germline V CDR1 and CDR2: MNHEY, SVGAGI. This CDR3 region has 14 residues. In DNA form, the CDR3 reads TGTGCCAGCAGTTACGGGCAGTCGGGTGACGAGCAGTACTTC. Protein sequence: CASSYGQSGDEQYF.

The chain has TRBV14 and TRBJ1-1, with a possible D match to TRBD1 (5 bases). Trimming shortened V by 0 bases and J by 0 bases, and 11 bases separated the two germline ends. This CDR3 contains 16 residues. Per germline, CDR1 SGHDN and CDR2 FVKESK. CDR3 sequence reads: CASSQEQGVMNTEAFF. The DNA for the CDR3 is TGTGCCAGCAGCCAAGAACAAGGGGTAATGAACACTGAAGCTTTCTTT.

This sequence joins TRBV29-1 and TRBJ2-7; TRBD1 matches at 9 bases. The CDR3 contains 12 residues. Trimming cost V 6 bases and J 2 bases; bases outside gene matches: 2. The germline V gene has CDR1 SQVTM and CDR2 ANQGSEA. The CDR3 coding sequence is TGCAGCGTGAGGGACAGGGCCTACGAGCAGTACTTC. Protein sequence: CSVRDRAYEQYF.

This chain connects TRBV6-5 to TRBJ1-2; TRBD1 might be the D (5 bases). The CDR3 is 14 amino acids. The germline CDR1 and CDR2 sequences are MNHEY and SVGAGI. Trimming removed 8 bases at V and 2 bases at J, with 15 bases between. CDR3 region: CASRVQGGNYGYTF. CDR3 DNA sequence: TGTGCCAGCCGGGTCCAGGGTGGGAACTATGGCTACACCTTC.

The CDR3: CASSHLGAGTSYEQYF. The CDR3 coding sequence is TGTGCCAGCAGCCATCTCGGGGCAGGGACCTCCTACGAGCAGTACTTC. The chain has TRBV3-1 (or the pseudogene TRBV3-2) and TRBJ2-7; D possibly matches TRBD1 or TRBD2 (5 bases each). CDR3 length: 16 amino acids. Germline V gene sequence: CDR1 LGHDT, CDR2 YNNKEL (reference sequence). V lost 3 bases and J lost 0, with 15 bases in between.

The chain joins TRBV21-1 to TRBJ2-7. TRBV21-1 is described as a pseudogene. The CDR3 is 16 residues long. The CDR3 nucleotides are TGTGCCAGCAGCCACCTGGGACAAGGGGGGACACACGAGCAGTACTTC. Translation gives CASSHLGQGGTHEQYF.

The chain employs TRBV3-1 (or the pseudogene TRBV3-2) and TRBJ1-1, with D perhaps TRBD1 (5 bases). This CDR3 contains 14 residues. V was shortened by 2 bases and J by 4 bases, with 11 bases between the two germline ends. CDR1 and CDR2 (germline): LGHDT, YNNKEL (reference sequence). For the CDR3, the DNA is TGTGCCAGCAGCCAATTCCCAGGGCCCACTGAAGCTTTCTTT. It translates to CASSQFPGPTEAFF.

The chain is built from TRBV5-1 and TRBJ1-1; no clear D gene. This CDR3 has 15 amino acids. Germline-derived CDR1 and CDR2 are SGHRS and YFSETQ. V was shortened by 0 bases and J by 5 bases, with 14 bases between the two germline ends. The CDR3 DNA is TGCGCCAGCAGCTTGGTTCTTAACCGGGAAACTGAAGCTTTCTTT. It yields the protein CASSLVLNRETEAFF. Together with reference TRBV5-1 and TRBJ1-1, the CDR3 gives the full variable domain: KAGVTQTPRYLIKTRGQQVTLSCSPISGHRSVSWYQQTPGQGLQFLFEYFSETQRNKGNFPGRFSGRQFSNSRSEMNVSTLELGDSALYLCASSLVLNRETEAFFGQGTRLTVV.

This sequence joins TRBV6-5 and TRBJ2-1; 7 bases map to TRBD1. This CDR3 has 15 amino acids. Germline trimming cut 4 bases from V and 5 bases from J; bases unmatched to any gene: 8. In germline, CDR1 is MNHEY, CDR2 SVGAGI. The CDR3 DNA follows: TGTGCCAGCAGTTCATACGGGACAGCAAACAATGAGCAGTTCTTC. Translated: CASSSYGTANNEQFF.

V is TRBV18 and J is TRBJ2-5, with D hard to call. Trimming cost V 0 bases and J 5 bases, with 4 bases left between them. The CDR3 runs 12 residues. The germline gives CDR1 KGHSH, CDR2 LQKENI. The CDR3 is CASSPPAETQYF. The CDR3 DNA reads as TGTGCCAGCTCACCACCGGCGGAGACCCAGTACTTC.

V usage is TRBV28 and J usage is TRBJ2-4, with D possibly being TRBD1 (6 bases). Trimming took off 5 bases at V and 2 bases at J, with 16 bases between the two ends. Germline loops: CDR1 MDHEN, CDR2 SYDVKM. The CDR3 is 16 residues long. The DNA for the CDR3 is TGTGCCAGCAGTCTACAGGGAGCCTTAACCAAAAACATTCAGTACTTC. Its protein is CASSLQGALTKNIQYF.

The CDR3 DNA follows: TGTGCCAGCAGCTTACAGGGGATGAACACTGAAGCTTTCTTT. Protein: CASSLQGMNTEAFF. This sequence joins TRBV7-2 and TRBJ1-1; possible D gene TRBD1, 6 bases. CDR3 length: 14 residues. Trimming shortened V by 2 bases and J by 0 bases, and 7 bases separated the two germline ends. Germline values: CDR1 SGHTA, CDR2 FQGNSA.

J is TRBJ1-4 and V is TRBV6-5; TRBD1 matches 7 bases. The trim removed 11 bases at V and 7 bases at J, leaving 13 bases unmatched. This CDR3 comprises 14 residues. Germline-derived CDR1 and CDR2 are MNHEY and SVGAGI. The CDR3: CASASGGLGEKLFF. In DNA, the CDR3 is TGTGCCTCCGCATCAGGGGGACTGGGTGAAAAACTGTTTTTT.

The chain combines TRBV3-1 (or the pseudogene TRBV3-2) with TRBJ1-2; 7 bases are shared with TRBD1. V gave up 2 bases and J gave up 3 bases; unmatched junction bases: 3. Germline V gene data show CDR1 as LGHDT and CDR2 as YNNKEL (reference sequence). The CDR3 is 14 amino acids. The CDR3 coding sequence is TGTGCCAGCAGCCAACAGGGGGTAGACTATGGCTACACCTTC. It encodes CASSQQGVDYGYTF.

The rearrangement uses TRBV19 and TRBJ1-3; D call uncertain. The CDR3 contains 16 residues. V dropped 7 bases and J dropped 0 bases, with 16 bases sitting between them. Germline CDR1 LNHDA, CDR2 SQIVND (reference sequence). CDR3: CASTGIFMLSGNTIYF. CDR3 sequence (DNA): TGTGCCAGTACCGGGATCTTTATGCTCTCTGGAAACACCATATATTTT.

This chain uses TRBV20-1 with TRBJ2-1, with unresolved D. Germline V gene lookup returns CDR1 DFQATT and CDR2 SNEGSKA (reference sequence). V lost 6 bases and J lost 8, with 8 bases in between. The CDR3 spans 10 residues. CDR3 residues: CSALVYEQFF. The CDR3 nucleotides read TGCAGTGCGTTAGTTTATGAGCAGTTCTTC.

The chain is built from TRBV4-1 and TRBJ2-1; TRBD2 aligns across 8 bases. Germline assignment: CDR1 MGHRA and CDR2 YSYEKL. CDR3 length equals 20 residues. V was clipped by 0 bases and J by 4 bases; unmatched bases: 17. CDR3 amino acids: CASSQDGVRDYAGGYNEQFF. The CDR3 nucleotides read TGCGCCAGCAGCCAAGATGGGGTTAGGGACTACGCGGGGGGATACAATGAGCAGTTCTTC.

The chain has TRBV2 and TRBJ1-5, with TRBD1 matching 11 bases. The trim removed 6 bases at V and 6 bases at J, leaving 7 bases unmatched. Germline loops: CDR1 SNHLY, CDR2 FYNNEI. The CDR3 extends over 15 amino acids. The CDR3 DNA reads TGTGCCAGCAGAAGAGGACAGGGGGCATTTCAGCCCCAGCATTTT. It encodes CASRRGQGAFQPQHF.

The J gene is TRBJ2-5, the V gene TRBV7-9, with TRBD1 matching over 9 bases. Unmatched junction bases numbered 3, after V lost 0 bases and J lost 4 bases. Per the germline V gene, CDR1 is SEHNR and CDR2 is FQNEAQ (reference sequence). The CDR3 extends over 15 amino acids. The CDR3 sequence: CASSLARTGVETQYF. The CDR3 coding sequence is TGTGCCAGCAGCTTAGCGCGGACAGGGGTAGAGACCCAGTACTTC.

The chain has TRBV2 and TRBJ2-1; D gene unclear. CDR3 length equals 14 residues. The germline CDR1 and CDR2 sequences are SNHLY and FYNNEI. Trimming cost V 6 bases and J 0 bases, with 9 bases left between them. CDR3 region: CASRTRSSYNEQFF. Written as DNA, the CDR3 is TGTGCCAGCAGAACCCGGAGCTCCTACAATGAGCAGTTCTTC.